The rows below give T cell receptor beta chains drawn from one sample of a study of T cell changes during pregnancy in multiple sclerosis. Profiled with immunoSEQ multiplex PCR; TCRdb holds only in-frame clones, not every one. Among 95,000 to 100,000 clones listed, 91% were seen once. The specimen comprised peripheral blood, sampled in the second trimester of pregnancy. The receptors here all came from a female donor with multiple sclerosis, enrolled in a pregnancy study. Each CDR3 is given without its conserved first and last residue.

J gene: TRBJ2-7
V gene: TRBV27
CDR3 protein: ASSLGARYEQY

J gene: TRBJ2-7
V gene: TRBV7-8
CDR3 protein: ASSLRGQFYEQY

J gene: TRBJ2-3
V gene: TRBV18
CDR3 protein: ASSHRASGRQDTQY

J gene: TRBJ2-2
V gene: TRBV5-1
CDR3 protein: ASSQLAGVGTGELF

J gene: TRBJ2-3
V gene: TRBV5-1
CDR3 protein: ASSLGSGVLTDTQY

J gene: TRBJ2-1
V gene: TRBV29-1
CDR3 protein: SVEGTSGNYNEQF

J gene: TRBJ1-1
V gene: TRBV28
CDR3 protein: ASSPTLNTEAF

J gene: TRBJ2-1
V gene: TRBV7-2
CDR3 protein: ASSFQDRAYEQF

J gene: TRBJ1-3
V gene: TRBV7-2
CDR3 protein: ASSLVIGQGENTIY

J gene: TRBJ1-4
V gene: TRBV18
CDR3 protein: ASSLRQSNEKLF

J gene: TRBJ1-2
V gene: TRBV29-1
CDR3 protein: SVYSTGMVGYT

J gene: TRBJ2-7
V gene: TRBV10-3
CDR3 protein: AISLGTGAYEQY

J gene: TRBJ2-2
V gene: TRBV7-8
CDR3 protein: ASSLQAGHFTGELF

J gene: TRBJ2-5
V gene: TRBV2
CDR3 protein: ASSSDRNQETQY

J gene: TRBJ2-7
V gene: TRBV5-4
CDR3 protein: ASSLIGQSYEQY

J gene: TRBJ1-2
V gene: TRBV6-5
CDR3 protein: ASSVGTLVRSYT

J gene: TRBJ1-2
V gene: TRBV30
CDR3 protein: AWSVLPGRGVINYGYT

J gene: TRBJ2-3
V gene: TRBV5-1
CDR3 protein: ASSLAGGTDTQY

J gene: TRBJ2-6
V gene: TRBV4-1
CDR3 protein: ASSQDQGSGANVLT

J gene: TRBJ2-3
V gene: TRBV29-1
CDR3 protein: SVDHVADTQY

J gene: TRBJ1-2
V gene: TRBV7-2
CDR3 protein: ASSPSYMYYGYT

J gene: TRBJ2-2
V gene: TRBV7-9
CDR3 protein: ASSLSGRVKENTGELF

J gene: TRBJ1-1
V gene: TRBV13
CDR3 protein: ASSRRPGTHNTEAF

J gene: TRBJ2-7
V gene: TRBV7-6
CDR3 protein: ASSLESSYEQY

J gene: TRBJ2-1
V gene: TRBV2
CDR3 protein: ASSGREQF

J gene: TRBJ2-7
V gene: TRBV5-4
CDR3 protein: ASSPDGTNPYEQY

J gene: TRBJ1-2
V gene: TRBV27
CDR3 protein: ASSFNLAAGDGYT

J gene: TRBJ2-7
V gene: TRBV28
CDR3 protein: ASSSLWGYYEQY

J gene: TRBJ1-5
V gene: TRBV27
CDR3 protein: ASSLARRGQPQH

J gene: TRBJ2-2
V gene: TRBV28
CDR3 protein: ASSLAGGPSTGELF

J gene: TRBJ2-2
V gene: TRBV27
CDR3 protein: ASRSLAGGFTGELF

J gene: TRBJ2-7
V gene: TRBV6-6
CDR3 protein: ASSYSAPTYEQY